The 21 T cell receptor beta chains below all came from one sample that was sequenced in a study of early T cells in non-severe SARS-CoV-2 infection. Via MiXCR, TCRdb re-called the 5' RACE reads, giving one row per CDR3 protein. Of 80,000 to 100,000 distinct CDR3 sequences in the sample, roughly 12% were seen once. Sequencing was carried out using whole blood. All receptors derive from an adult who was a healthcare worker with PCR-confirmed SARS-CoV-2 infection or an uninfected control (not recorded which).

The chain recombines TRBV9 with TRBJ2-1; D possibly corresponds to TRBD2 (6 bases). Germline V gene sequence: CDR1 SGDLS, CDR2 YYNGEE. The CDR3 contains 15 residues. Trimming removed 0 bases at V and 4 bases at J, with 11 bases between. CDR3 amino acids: CASSVERAQYNEQFF. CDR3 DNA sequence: TGTGCCAGCAGCGTAGAGCGGGCTCAGTACAATGAGCAGTTCTTC. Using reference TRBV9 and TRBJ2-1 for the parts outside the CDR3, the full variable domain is DSGVTQTPKHLITATGQRVTLRCSPRSGDLSVYWYQQSLDQGLQFLIQYYNGEERAKGNILERFSAQQFPDLHSELNLSSLELGDSALYFCASSVERAQYNEQFFGPGTRLTVL.

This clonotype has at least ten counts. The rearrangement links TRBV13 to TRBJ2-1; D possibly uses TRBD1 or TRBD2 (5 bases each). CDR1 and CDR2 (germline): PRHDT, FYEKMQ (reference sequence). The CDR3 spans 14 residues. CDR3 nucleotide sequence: TGTGCTGGGGGACCCGAAAGCTCCTACAATGAGCAGTTCTTC. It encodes CAGGPESSYNEQFF.

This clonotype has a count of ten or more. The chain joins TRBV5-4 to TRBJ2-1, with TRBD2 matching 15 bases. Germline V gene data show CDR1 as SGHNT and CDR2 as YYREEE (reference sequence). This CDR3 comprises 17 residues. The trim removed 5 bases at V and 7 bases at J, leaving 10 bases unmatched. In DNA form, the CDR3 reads TGTGCCAGCAGATCCGGCGGACTAGCGGGAGGGCCTAATGAGCAGTTCTTC. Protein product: CASRSGGLAGGPNEQFF.

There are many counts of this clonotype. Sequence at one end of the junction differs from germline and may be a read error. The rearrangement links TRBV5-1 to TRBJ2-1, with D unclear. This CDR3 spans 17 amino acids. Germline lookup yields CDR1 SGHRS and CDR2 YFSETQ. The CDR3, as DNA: TGTGCCAGCAGCTTAGCCCCCAGCGCCAGTTCCTACAATGAGCAGTTCTTC. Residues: CASSLAPSASSYNEQFF.

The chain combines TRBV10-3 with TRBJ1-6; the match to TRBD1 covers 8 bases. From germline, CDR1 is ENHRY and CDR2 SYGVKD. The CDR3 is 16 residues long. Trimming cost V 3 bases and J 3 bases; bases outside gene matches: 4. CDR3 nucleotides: TGTGCCATCAGTGACACAGGGGGAAACTATAATTCACCCCTCCACTTT. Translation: CAISDTGGNYNSPLHF.

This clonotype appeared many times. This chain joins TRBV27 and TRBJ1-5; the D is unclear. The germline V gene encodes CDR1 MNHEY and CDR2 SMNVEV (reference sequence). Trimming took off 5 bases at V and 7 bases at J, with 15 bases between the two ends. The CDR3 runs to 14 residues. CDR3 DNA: TGTGCCAGCAGTCCGAACCGTTACCGGCAGCCCCAGCATTTT. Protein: CASSPNRYRQPQHF.

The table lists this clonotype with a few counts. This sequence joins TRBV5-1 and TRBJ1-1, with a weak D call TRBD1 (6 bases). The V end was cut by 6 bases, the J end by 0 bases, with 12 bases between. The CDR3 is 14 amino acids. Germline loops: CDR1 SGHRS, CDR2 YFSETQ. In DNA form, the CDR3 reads TGCGCCAGCACGGGGGGCAGGATGAACACTGAAGCTTTCTTT. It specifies CASTGGRMNTEAFF.

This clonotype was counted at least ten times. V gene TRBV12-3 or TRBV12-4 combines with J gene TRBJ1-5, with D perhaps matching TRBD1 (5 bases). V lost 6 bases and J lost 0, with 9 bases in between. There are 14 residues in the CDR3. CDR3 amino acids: CASSGHYSNQPQHF. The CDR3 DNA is TGTGCCAGCAGCGGACACTATAGCAATCAGCCCCAGCATTTT.

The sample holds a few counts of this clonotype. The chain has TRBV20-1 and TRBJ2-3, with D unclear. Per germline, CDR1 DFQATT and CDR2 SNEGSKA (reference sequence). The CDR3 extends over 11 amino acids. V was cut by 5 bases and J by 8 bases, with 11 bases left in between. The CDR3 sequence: CSAPGATTQYF. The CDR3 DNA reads TGCAGTGCTCCCGGCGCAACTACGCAGTATTTT.

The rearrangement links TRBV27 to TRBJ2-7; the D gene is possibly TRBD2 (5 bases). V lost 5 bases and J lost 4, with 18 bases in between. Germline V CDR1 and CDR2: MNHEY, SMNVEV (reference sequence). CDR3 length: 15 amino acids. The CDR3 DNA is TGTGCCAGCAGTCCCACTCAGGAGGCTAGGTACGAGCAGTACTTC. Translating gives CASSPTQEARYEQYF.

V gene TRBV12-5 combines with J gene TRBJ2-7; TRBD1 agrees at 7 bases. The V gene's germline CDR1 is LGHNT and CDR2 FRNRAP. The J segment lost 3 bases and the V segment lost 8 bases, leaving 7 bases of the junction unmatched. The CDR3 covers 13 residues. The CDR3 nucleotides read TGTGCTAGTTCGACAGGGAAGGTCTACGAGCAGTACTTC. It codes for CASSTGKVYEQYF. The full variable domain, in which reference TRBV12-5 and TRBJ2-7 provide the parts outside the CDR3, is DARVTQTPRHKVTEMGQEVTMRCQPILGHNTVFWYRQTMMQGLELLAYFRNRAPLDDSGMPKDRFSAEMPDATLATLKIQPSEPRDSAVYFCASSTGKVYEQYFGPGTRLTVT.

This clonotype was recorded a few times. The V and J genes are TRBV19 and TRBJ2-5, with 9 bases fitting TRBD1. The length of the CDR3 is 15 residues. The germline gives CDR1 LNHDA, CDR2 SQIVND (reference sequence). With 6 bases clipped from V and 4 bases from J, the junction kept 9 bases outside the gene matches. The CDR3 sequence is CASSSGTGPIETQYF. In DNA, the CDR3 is TGTGCCAGTAGCTCCGGGACAGGGCCAATAGAGACCCAGTACTTC.

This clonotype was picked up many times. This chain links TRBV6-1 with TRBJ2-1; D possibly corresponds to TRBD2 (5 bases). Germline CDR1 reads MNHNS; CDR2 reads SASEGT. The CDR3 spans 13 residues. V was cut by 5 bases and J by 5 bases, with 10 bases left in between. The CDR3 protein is CASSTRADNEQFF. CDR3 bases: TGTGCCAGCAGTACCCGAGCGGACAATGAGCAGTTCTTC.

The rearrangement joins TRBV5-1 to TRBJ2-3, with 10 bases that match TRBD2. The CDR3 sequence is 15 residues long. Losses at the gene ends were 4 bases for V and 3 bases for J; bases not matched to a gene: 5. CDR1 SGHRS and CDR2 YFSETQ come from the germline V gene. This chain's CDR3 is CASSRGTSETDTQYF. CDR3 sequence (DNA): TGCGCCAGCAGCCGAGGGACTAGCGAAACAGATACGCAGTATTTT.

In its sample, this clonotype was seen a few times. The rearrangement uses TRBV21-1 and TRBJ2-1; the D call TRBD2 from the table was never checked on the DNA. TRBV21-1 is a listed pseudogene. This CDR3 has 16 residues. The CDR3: CASTESRTSAHNEQFF. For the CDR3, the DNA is TGTGCCAGCACCGAAAGTAGAACTAGCGCACACAATGAGCAGTTCTTC.

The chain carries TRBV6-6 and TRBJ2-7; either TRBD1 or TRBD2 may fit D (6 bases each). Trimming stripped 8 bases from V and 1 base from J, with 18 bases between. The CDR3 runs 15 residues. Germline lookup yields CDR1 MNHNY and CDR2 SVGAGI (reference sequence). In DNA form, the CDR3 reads TGTGCCAGCCGCCTACAGGGACTTATTTCCTACGAGCAGTACTTC. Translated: CASRLQGLISYEQYF.

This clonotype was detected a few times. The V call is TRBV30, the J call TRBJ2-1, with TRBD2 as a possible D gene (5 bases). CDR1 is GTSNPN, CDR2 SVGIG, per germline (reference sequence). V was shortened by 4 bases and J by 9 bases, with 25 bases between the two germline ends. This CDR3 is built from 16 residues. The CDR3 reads CAWNRRHADERGEQFF. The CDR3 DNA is TGTGCCTGGAACCGCCGCCACGCCGATGAACGGGGTGAGCAGTTCTTC.

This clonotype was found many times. DNA of the CDR3: TGTGCCACCAGTGATGGGACTACATTAACCCAGTACTTC. This translates into CATSDGTTLTQYF. The chain combines TRBV24-1 with TRBJ2-5; 7 bases are a match to TRBD2. Germline assignment: CDR1 KGHDR and CDR2 SFDVKD. V trimming: 3 bases; J trimming: 8 bases; junction bases outside the gene matches: 5. The CDR3 is 13 residues long.

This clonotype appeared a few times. The CDR3 loop is CASSLGNQETQYF. In DNA form, the CDR3 reads TGTGCCAGCAGCTTAGGCAACCAAGAGACCCAGTACTTC. The J gene is TRBJ2-5, the V gene TRBV11-2; no reliable D call. V shed 1 base and J shed 0 bases, with 3 bases lying between them. Germline V gene sequence: CDR1 SGHAT, CDR2 FQNNGV. The CDR3 is 13 residues long.

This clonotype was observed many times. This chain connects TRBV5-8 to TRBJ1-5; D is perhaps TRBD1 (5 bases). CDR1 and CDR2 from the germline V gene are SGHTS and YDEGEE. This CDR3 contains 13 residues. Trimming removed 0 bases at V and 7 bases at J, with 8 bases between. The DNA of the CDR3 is TGTGCCAGCAGCTTGGATGGGGGGCAGCCCCAGCATTTT. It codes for CASSLDGGQPQHF.

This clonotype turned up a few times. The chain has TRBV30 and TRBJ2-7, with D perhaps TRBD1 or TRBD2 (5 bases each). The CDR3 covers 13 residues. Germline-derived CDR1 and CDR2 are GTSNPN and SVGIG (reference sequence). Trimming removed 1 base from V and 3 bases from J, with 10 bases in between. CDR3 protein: CAWSEGAGYEQYF. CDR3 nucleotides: TGTGCCTGGAGTGAAGGGGCGGGCTACGAGCAGTACTTC.